This is a list of T cell receptor beta chains from one sample in a study of beta chain features in type 1 diabetes. Generated by immunoSEQ multiplex PCR, the TCRdb table keeps only in-frame clones and is missing some. The sample consists of some 63,000 clones, roughly 49% of them appearing once. The source material was central memory CD4+ T cells from blood. The receptors come from a man aged 25-45 years with type 1 diabetes. Each CDR3 is given with its conserved first and last residue. Fields, in order: clone size, D gene, V gene, J gene, CDR3 protein, CDR3 DNA. D genes are given only for firm matches. Clone size, where shown, is once, few, many, or a class for clones that have expanded.

clone_size: .; d_call: .; v_call: TRBV19; j_call: TRBJ1-5; cdr3_aa: CASSIEQGTFNQPQHF; cdr3_nt: TGTGCCAGTAGTATAGAGCAGGGCACCTTCAATCAGCCCCAGCATTTT
clone_size: .; d_call: TRBD2; v_call: TRBV7-6; j_call: TRBJ2-7; cdr3_aa: CASSLNPASGYPYEQYF; cdr3_nt: TGTGCCAGCAGCTTAAACCCCGCTAGCGGTTATCCCTACGAGCAGTACTTC
clone_size: once; d_call: TRBD1; v_call: TRBV5-1; j_call: TRBJ2-1; cdr3_aa: CASSATGENYNEQFF; cdr3_nt: TGCGCCAGCAGCGCGACAGGGGAAAATTACAATGAGCAGTTCTTC
clone_size: .; d_call: .; v_call: TRBV7-2; j_call: TRBJ2-2; cdr3_aa: CASRGVAGSTGELFF; cdr3_nt: TGTGCCAGCAGGGGTGTGGCAGGGTCTACCGGGGAGCTGTTTTTT
clone_size: .; d_call: .; v_call: TRBV7-9; j_call: TRBJ2-1; cdr3_aa: CASRRRDSSSYNEQFF; cdr3_nt: TGTGCCAGCAGGCGTCGAGATTCGAGCTCCTACAATGAGCAGTTCTTC
clone_size: .; d_call: .; v_call: TRBV5-1; j_call: TRBJ1-1; cdr3_aa: CASSLVPVPNTEAFF; cdr3_nt: TGCGCCAGCAGCTTGGTTCCGGTGCCGAACACTGAAGCTTTCTTT
clone_size: .; d_call: TRBD1; v_call: TRBV5-4; j_call: TRBJ1-4; cdr3_aa: CASSLGDREGGKLFF; cdr3_nt: TGTGCCAGCAGCTTGGGAGACAGGGAAGGGGGAAAACTGTTTTTT
clone_size: .; d_call: .; v_call: TRBV19; j_call: TRBJ1-2; cdr3_aa: CASSITTAGGYGYTF; cdr3_nt: TGTGCCAGTAGTATTACGACAGCCGGGGGCTATGGCTACACCTTC
clone_size: few; d_call: TRBD1; v_call: TRBV28; j_call: TRBJ2-7; cdr3_aa: CASSPYPSGTGDSYEQYF; cdr3_nt: TGTGCCAGCAGCCCTTACCCTTCCGGGACAGGGGATTCCTACGAGCAGTACTTC
clone_size: few; d_call: .; v_call: TRBV7-9; j_call: TRBJ1-4; cdr3_aa: CASSPRGEGGSEKLFF; cdr3_nt: TGTGCCAGCAGCCCGCGGGGTGAGGGAGGGAGTGAAAAACTGTTTTTT
clone_size: .; d_call: TRBD2; v_call: TRBV2; j_call: TRBJ2-3; cdr3_aa: CASSPGTSGAGDTQYF; cdr3_nt: TGTGCCAGCAGTCCCGGGACTAGCGGGGCCGGAGATACGCAGTATTTT
clone_size: .; d_call: .; v_call: TRBV7-2; j_call: TRBJ2-7; cdr3_aa: CASTLSGSSYEQYF; cdr3_nt: TGTGCCAGCACCTTGAGCGGTAGCTCCTACGAGCAGTACTTC
clone_size: .; d_call: .; v_call: TRBV7-2; j_call: TRBJ2-1; cdr3_aa: CASSLDQRNEQFF; cdr3_nt: TGTGCCAGCAGCTTAGATCAGCGAAATGAGCAGTTCTTC
clone_size: .; d_call: .; v_call: TRBV19; j_call: TRBJ1-1; cdr3_aa: CASSASAGRGKVEAFF; cdr3_nt: TGTGCCAGTAGTGCCAGCGCCGGACGGGGGAAAGTTGAAGCTTTCTTT
clone_size: once; d_call: .; v_call: TRBV19; j_call: TRBJ2-1; cdr3_aa: CASSMGWRDEQFF; cdr3_nt: TGTGCCAGTAGTATGGGTTGGAGGGATGAGCAGTTCTTC
clone_size: .; d_call: .; v_call: TRBV29-1; j_call: TRBJ1-4; cdr3_aa: CSVEEGRGEKLFF; cdr3_nt: TGCAGCGTTGAGGAGGGGAGGGGTGAAAAACTGTTTTTT
clone_size: .; d_call: TRBD1; v_call: TRBV6-6; j_call: TRBJ2-7; cdr3_aa: CASSYPRDRGSYEQYF; cdr3_nt: TGTGCCAGCAGTTACCCCCGGGACAGGGGATCCTACGAGCAGTACTTC
clone_size: few; d_call: TRBD1; v_call: TRBV25-1; j_call: TRBJ1-2; cdr3_aa: CASRDTGGYQAGYTF; cdr3_nt: TGTGCCAGCAGGGATACAGGGGGCTATCAAGCTGGCTACACCTTC
clone_size: .; d_call: .; v_call: TRBV9; j_call: TRBJ2-5; cdr3_aa: CASSPRLVQETQYF; cdr3_nt: TGTGCCAGCAGCCCCCGACTAGTACAAGAGACCCAGTACTTC
clone_size: .; d_call: .; v_call: TRBV5-1; j_call: TRBJ1-4; cdr3_aa: CASSLGDNEKLFF; cdr3_nt: TGCGCCAGCAGCTTGGGAGATAATGAAAAACTGTTTTTT
clone_size: few; d_call: TRBD1; v_call: TRBV5-1; j_call: TRBJ2-7; cdr3_aa: CASSQGQDKGEQYF; cdr3_nt: TGCGCCAGCAGCCAGGGACAGGACAAAGGGGAGCAGTACTTC
clone_size: few; d_call: TRBD2; v_call: TRBV4-2; j_call: TRBJ2-2; cdr3_aa: CASSQDLGLATGELFF; cdr3_nt: TGTGCCAGCAGCCAAGATCTGGGACTAGCGACCGGGGAGCTGTTTTTT
clone_size: .; d_call: TRBD2; v_call: TRBV11-1; j_call: TRBJ2-1; cdr3_aa: CASSSRLAGANEQFF; cdr3_nt: TGTGCCAGCTCCTCCCGGCTAGCGGGAGCCAATGAGCAGTTCTTC
clone_size: .; d_call: .; v_call: TRBV2; j_call: TRBJ1-1; cdr3_aa: CASNLSPGTEAFF; cdr3_nt: TGTGCCAGCAACCTGTCCCCGGGCACTGAAGCTTTCTTT
clone_size: few; d_call: .; v_call: TRBV6-1; j_call: TRBJ1-1; cdr3_aa: CASSEPGNTEAFF; cdr3_nt: TGTGCCAGCAGTGAACCAGGGAACACTGAAGCTTTCTTT
clone_size: .; d_call: TRBD2; v_call: TRBV6-1; j_call: TRBJ2-5; cdr3_aa: CASSEASGGWETQYF; cdr3_nt: TGTGCCAGCAGTGAGGCTAGCGGGGGTTGGGAGACCCAGTACTTC
clone_size: once; d_call: TRBD1; v_call: TRBV5-1; j_call: TRBJ1-1; cdr3_aa: CASSFRQGGVNTEAFF; cdr3_nt: TGCGCCAGCAGCTTTCGACAGGGAGGAGTGAACACTGAAGCTTTCTTT
clone_size: .; d_call: .; v_call: TRBV15; j_call: TRBJ1-2; cdr3_aa: CATSREAGFGYGYTF; cdr3_nt: TGTGCCACCAGCAGAGAAGCAGGGTTCGGGTATGGCTACACCTTC
clone_size: .; d_call: .; v_call: TRBV7-9; j_call: TRBJ2-1; cdr3_aa: CASSVGGASYNEQFF; cdr3_nt: TGTGCCAGCAGTGTAGGGGGGGCGAGCTACAATGAGCAGTTCTTC
clone_size: few; d_call: .; v_call: TRBV7-9; j_call: TRBJ2-3; cdr3_aa: CASSSRLLRDTQYF; cdr3_nt: TGTGCCAGCAGCTCTAGACTCCTCCGGGATACGCAGTATTTT
clone_size: .; d_call: TRBD1; v_call: TRBV30; j_call: TRBJ2-7; cdr3_aa: CAWSTDRGREQYF; cdr3_nt: TGTGCCTGGAGTACGGACAGGGGACGTGAGCAGTACTTC
clone_size: .; d_call: .; v_call: TRBV27; j_call: TRBJ2-4; cdr3_aa: CASTLIQYF; cdr3_nt: TGTGCCAGCACGTTAATTCAGTACTTC
clone_size: .; d_call: .; v_call: TRBV27; j_call: TRBJ2-1; cdr3_aa: CASSTDGSSYNEQFF; cdr3_nt: TGTGCCAGCAGTACCGACGGGAGCTCCTACAATGAGCAGTTCTTC
clone_size: .; d_call: TRBD2; v_call: TRBV18; j_call: TRBJ2-5; cdr3_aa: CASSPPGTSGRTQYF; cdr3_nt: TGTGCCAGCTCACCGCCAGGGACTAGCGGGAGGACCCAGTACTTC
clone_size: few; d_call: .; v_call: TRBV5-6; j_call: TRBJ2-3; cdr3_aa: CASRLGRGHSTDTQYF; cdr3_nt: TGTGCCAGCAGGTTGGGGCGGGGGCACAGCACAGATACGCAGTATTTT
clone_size: .; d_call: TRBD2; v_call: TRBV5-4; j_call: TRBJ2-3; cdr3_aa: CASSPGTSGQWGTQYF; cdr3_nt: TGTGCCAGCAGCCCGGGGACTAGCGGGCAATGGGGTACGCAGTATTTT
clone_size: .; d_call: .; v_call: TRBV2; j_call: TRBJ1-3; cdr3_aa: CASSTGNGNTIYF; cdr3_nt: TGTGCCAGCAGCACAGGGAACGGAAACACCATATATTTT